These 8 T cell receptor beta chains originate from one sample sequenced in a study of CD8 T cells in Susac syndrome. RNA, at roughly 0.45 to 1 ug, was reverse transcribed with random hexamers. TCRdb ran MiXCR on the immunoSEQ multiplex PCR reads and lists one entry per CDR3 protein. The sample has 150,000 to 200,000 distinct CDR3 sequences, 90% to 95% seen once. The specimen was CD8+ T cells from PBMCs. These receptors came from a human donor with multiple sclerosis.

This chain connects TRBV7-6 to TRBJ2-1; 10 nucleotides align to TRBD2. Unmatched junction bases numbered 10, after V lost 5 bases and J lost 9 bases. This CDR3 region has 15 residues. Germline V gene lookup returns CDR1 SGHVS and CDR2 FNYEAQ. Here the CDR3 reads CASSPPGLAMIEQFF. The CDR3 DNA reads TGTGCCAGCAGCCCCCCGGGACTAGCGATGATTGAGCAGTTCTTC.

The rearrangement joins TRBV19 to TRBJ2-2; D tentatively reads TRBD1 or TRBD2 (5 bases each). The CDR3 is made up of 14 amino acids. Germline lookup yields CDR1 LNHDA and CDR2 SQIVND (reference sequence). Between the trimmed V and J ends, which lost 5 bases and 5 bases, there was a span of 12 bases. The CDR3 bases are TGTGCCAGTAGTGACAGAGGGTCTACCGGGGAGCTGTTTTTT. Amino acid sequence: CASSDRGSTGELFF.

The chain couples TRBV19 to TRBJ1-1; 7 bases fit TRBD1. The CDR3 sequence is 13 residues long. CDR1 and CDR2 (germline): LNHDA, SQIVND (reference sequence). The V gene end was trimmed by 3 bases and the J gene end by 4 bases; junction bases not matched to a gene: 2. The CDR3 protein is CASSMTGITEAFF. In DNA, the CDR3 is TGTGCCAGTAGTATGACAGGGATCACTGAAGCTTTCTTT.

The chain is built from TRBV19 and TRBJ2-1, with unresolved D. The germline V and J ends were trimmed by 7 bases and 3 bases, with 13 bases remaining between them. CDR1 LNHDA and CDR2 SQIVND come from the germline V gene (reference sequence). CDR3 size: 14 residues. The CDR3 reads CASTSRKSYNEQFF. CDR3 sequence (DNA): TGTGCCAGTACCTCCAGAAAAAGCTACAATGAGCAGTTCTTC.

The chain joins TRBV12-3 or TRBV12-4 to TRBJ2-3, with 7 positions matching TRBD2. The CDR3 totals 14 residues. V gave up 3 bases and J gave up 1 base; unmatched junction bases: 1. This chain's CDR3 is CASSFSGGTDTQYF. CDR3 DNA: TGTGCCAGCAGTTTCAGCGGGGGCACAGATACGCAGTATTTT.

The J gene is TRBJ2-7, the V gene TRBV7-6; 9 bases line up with TRBD1. The CDR3 is 14 residues long. V was pared by 5 bases and J by 1 base, with 3 bases of the junction left unmatched. Germline lookup yields CDR1 SGHVS and CDR2 FNYEAQ. Here the CDR3 DNA reads TGTGCCAGCAGCGCGGGACAGGGTTCCTACGAGCAGTACTTC. Its translation: CASSAGQGSYEQYF.

The chain carries TRBV28 and TRBJ2-1, with D hard to call. Germline CDR1 reads MDHEN; CDR2 reads SYDVKM. This CDR3 has 13 amino acids. The V and J ends lost 7 bases and 0 bases respectively, with 7 bases between them. CDR3 in amino acids: CASNLVSYNEQFF. CDR3 nucleotides: TGTGCCAGCAACCTAGTCTCCTACAATGAGCAGTTCTTC.

As DNA, the CDR3 is TGTGCCAGCAGCGTAGCCAGGGAAAATTTCTATGGCTACACCTTC. Translating gives CASSVARENFYGYTF. The chain has TRBV9 and TRBJ1-2; a weak D match, TRBD1 (5 bases). CDR1 SGDLS and CDR2 YYNGEE come from the germline V gene. V lost 0 bases to trimming and J lost 4 bases, with 13 bases between them. The CDR3 covers 15 residues.